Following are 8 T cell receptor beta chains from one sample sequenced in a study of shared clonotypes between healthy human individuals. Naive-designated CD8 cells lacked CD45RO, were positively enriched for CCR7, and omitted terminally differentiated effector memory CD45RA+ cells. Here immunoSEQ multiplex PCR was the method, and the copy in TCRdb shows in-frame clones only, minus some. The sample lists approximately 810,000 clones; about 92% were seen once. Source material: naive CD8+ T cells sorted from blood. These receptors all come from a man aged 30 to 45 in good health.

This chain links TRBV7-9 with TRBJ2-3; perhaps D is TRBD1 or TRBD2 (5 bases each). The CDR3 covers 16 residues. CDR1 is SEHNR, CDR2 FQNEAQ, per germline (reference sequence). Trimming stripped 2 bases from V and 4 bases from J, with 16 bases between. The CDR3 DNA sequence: TGTGCCAGCAGCTTATTCCGGGACCCTCGGTCAGATACGCAGTATTTT. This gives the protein CASSLFRDPRSDTQYF. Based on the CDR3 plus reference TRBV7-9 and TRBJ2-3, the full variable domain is DTGVSQNPRHKITKRGQNVTFRCDPISEHNRLYWYRQTLGQGPEFLTYFQNEAQLEKSRLLSDRFSAERPKGSFSTLEIQRTEQGDSAMYLCASSLFRDPRSDTQYFGPGTRLTVL.

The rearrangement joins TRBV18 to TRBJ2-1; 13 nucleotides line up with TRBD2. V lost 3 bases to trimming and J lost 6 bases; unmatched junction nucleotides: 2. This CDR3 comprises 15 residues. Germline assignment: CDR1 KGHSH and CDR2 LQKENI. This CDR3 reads CASSPTSGRANEQFF. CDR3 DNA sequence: TGTGCCAGCTCACCCACTAGCGGGAGGGCCAATGAGCAGTTCTTC.

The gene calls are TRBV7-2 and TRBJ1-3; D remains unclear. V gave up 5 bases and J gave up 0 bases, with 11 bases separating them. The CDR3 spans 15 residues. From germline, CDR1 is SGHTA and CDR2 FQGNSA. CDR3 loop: CASSRPRGSGNTIYF. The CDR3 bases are TGTGCCAGCAGCCGTCCCCGAGGCTCTGGAAACACCATATATTTT.

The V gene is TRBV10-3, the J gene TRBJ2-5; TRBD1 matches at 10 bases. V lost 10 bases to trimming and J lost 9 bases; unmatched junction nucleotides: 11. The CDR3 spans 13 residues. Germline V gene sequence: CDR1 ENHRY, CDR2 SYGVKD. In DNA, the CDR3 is TGTGCCAGCGGGACAGGGGATCTTACGGCCCAGTACTTC. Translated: CASGTGDLTAQYF.

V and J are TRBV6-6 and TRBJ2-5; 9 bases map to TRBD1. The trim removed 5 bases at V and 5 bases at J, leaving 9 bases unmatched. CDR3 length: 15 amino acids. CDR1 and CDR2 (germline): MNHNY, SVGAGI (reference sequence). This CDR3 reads CASSGTGIRQETQYF. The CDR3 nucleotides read TGTGCCAGCAGTGGGACAGGGATCAGGCAGGAGACCCAGTACTTC.

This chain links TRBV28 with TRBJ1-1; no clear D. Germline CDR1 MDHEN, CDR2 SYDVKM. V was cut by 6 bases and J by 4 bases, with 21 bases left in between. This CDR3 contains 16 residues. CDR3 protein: CASSPTTGGRSTEAFF. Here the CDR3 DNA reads TGTGCCAGCAGCCCAACGACGGGAGGACGTAGCACTGAAGCTTTCTTT.

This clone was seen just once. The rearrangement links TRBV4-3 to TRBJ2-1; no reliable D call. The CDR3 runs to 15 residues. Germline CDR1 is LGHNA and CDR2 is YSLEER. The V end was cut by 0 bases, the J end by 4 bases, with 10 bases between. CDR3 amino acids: CASSQDPTGYNEQFF. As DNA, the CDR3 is TGCGCCAGCAGCCAAGATCCCACCGGATACAATGAGCAGTTCTTC.

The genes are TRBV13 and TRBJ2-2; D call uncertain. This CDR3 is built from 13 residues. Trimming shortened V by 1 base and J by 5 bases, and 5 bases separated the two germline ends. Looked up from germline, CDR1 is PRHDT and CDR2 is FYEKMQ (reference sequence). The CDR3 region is CASSLAPTGELFF. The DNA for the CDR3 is TGTGCCAGCAGCTTAGCCCCAACCGGGGAGCTGTTTTTT. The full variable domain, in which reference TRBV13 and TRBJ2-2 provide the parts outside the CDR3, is AAGVIQSPRHLIKEKRETATLKCYPIPRHDTVYWYQQGPGQDPQFLISFYEKMQSDKGSIPDRFSAQQFSDYHSELNMSSLELGDSALYFCASSLAPTGELFFGEGSRLTVL.